This entry lists 13 T cell receptor beta chains sequenced from one sample in a study of blood T cell repertoires in COVID-19. The data were produced by immunoSEQ multiplex PCR, yet TCRdb's version contains in-frame clones alone and is incomplete. The sample includes under 55,000 clones, roughly 82% of them seen just once. The sample comprised peripheral blood. These receptors all come from a human donor in a cohort sampled during active COVID-19.

The chain has TRBV6-2 or TRBV6-3 and TRBJ2-1; D ambiguous. The ends were cut back, 2 bases at V and 0 bases at J, with 8 bases in the middle. This CDR3 spans 15 amino acids. The germline CDR1 and CDR2 sequences are MNHEY and SVGEGT. The CDR3 DNA is TGTGCCAGCAGTTACGGCGGAACCTCCTACAATGAGCAGTTCTTC. Translating gives CASSYGGTSYNEQFF.

The genes are TRBV11-3 and TRBJ2-7; 9 bases are a match to TRBD2. CDR3 length: 13 residues. The germline V gene encodes CDR1 SGHNT and CDR2 YENEEA. V gave up 5 bases and J gave up 6 bases; unmatched junction bases: 5. The CDR3 nucleotides read TGTGCCAGCAGCCCAACACTAGCGGGCGAGCAGTACTTC. Translating gives CASSPTLAGEQYF.

This chain uses TRBV7-9 with TRBJ1-6, with no clear D. Trimming shortened V by 6 bases and J by 11 bases, and 14 bases separated the two germline ends. CDR3 length: 13 residues. The germline V gene encodes CDR1 SEHNR and CDR2 FQNEAQ (reference sequence). The CDR3 nucleotides read TGTGCCAGCAGTCAACCGGGGAGGGCACCCCTCCACTTT. Protein sequence: CASSQPGRAPLHF.

V gene TRBV14 combines with J gene TRBJ2-5; D gene ambiguous. The length of the CDR3 is 16 residues. Germline CDR1 reads SGHDN; CDR2 reads FVKESK. Trimming pared 4 bases from V and 2 bases from J, leaving 17 bases between. For the CDR3, the DNA is TGTGCCAGCAGCCCTACCAAATACCCACAGCAAGAGACCCAGTACTTC. Its translation: CASSPTKYPQQETQYF.

This clone was seen only a few times. This rearrangement joins TRBV15 to TRBJ2-2; the match to TRBD2 covers 10 bases. Germline-derived CDR1 and CDR2 are LNHNV and YYDKDF (reference sequence). V lost 0 bases to trimming and J lost 5 bases; unmatched junction nucleotides: 9. The CDR3 has 18 residues. The CDR3 sequence: CATSRDERWTSGTGELFF. CDR3 nucleotide sequence: TGTGCCACCAGCAGAGATGAAAGGTGGACTAGCGGAACCGGGGAGCTGTTTTTT.

J is TRBJ1-5 and V is TRBV10-2; the match to TRBD1 covers 9 bases. V lost 4 bases, J lost 5 bases, and 3 bases stayed unmatched. The CDR3 has 14 amino acids. CDR1 and CDR2 (germline): WSHSY, SAAADI. The CDR3 nucleotides are TGCGCCAGCAGTGTTGGGACAGGGTATCAGCCCCAGCATTTT. Residues: CASSVGTGYQPQHF.

Regarding this clone: Other DNA variants within this sample encode the same CDR3. The CDR3 loop is CASSGTGSNQPQHF. In DNA, the CDR3 is TGTGCCAGTAGTGGGACAGGTAGCAATCAGCCCCAGCATTTT. The gene calls are TRBV19 and TRBJ1-5; TRBD1 aligns across 8 bases. V lost 5 bases to trimming and J lost 0 bases; unmatched junction nucleotides: 0. The CDR3 totals 14 residues. Germline values: CDR1 LNHDA, CDR2 SQIVND (reference sequence). The variable domain in full, with the rest retrieved from reference TRBV19 and TRBJ1-5, is DGGITQSPKYLFRKEGQNVTLSCEQNLNHDAMYWYRQDPGQGLRLIYYSQIVNDFQKGDIAEGYSVSREKKESFPLTVTSAQKNPTAFYLCASSGTGSNQPQHFGDGTRLSIL.

The J gene is TRBJ2-1, the V gene TRBV18; TRBD1 agrees at 8 bases. Germline V gene data show CDR1 as KGHSH and CDR2 as LQKENI. With V trimmed by 5 bases and J by 7 bases, 10 bases remained unmatched. The CDR3 runs 15 residues. The CDR3 loop reads CASSAGGVRGNEQFF. The CDR3 DNA is TGTGCCAGCTCAGCAGGGGGCGTCAGAGGGAATGAGCAGTTCTTC.

The chain combines TRBV5-1 with TRBJ2-3, with 11 bases that match TRBD2. Trimming at V came to 1 base and at J to 4 bases, leaving 2 bases not matched to a gene. This CDR3 has 15 amino acids. Germline V lookup: CDR1 SGHRS, CDR2 YFSETQ. The CDR3 sequence: CASSLSLAGADTQYF. The CDR3 coding sequence is TGCGCCAGCAGCTTGTCACTAGCGGGAGCAGATACGCAGTATTTT.

This sequence joins TRBV19 and TRBJ2-5; 7 bases are a match to TRBD2. V shed 6 bases, J shed 4 bases, and the junction held 5 bases outside the gene matches. This CDR3 contains 13 residues. CDR1 is LNHDA, CDR2 SQIVND, per germline (reference sequence). In DNA form, the CDR3 reads TGTGCCAGTAGCGAGCGGGAAAGAGAGACCCAGTACTTC. It specifies CASSERERETQYF.

This clone appeared a few times. Here the CDR3 reads CASSVGPGFLNTEAFF. The CDR3 coding sequence is TGTGCCAGCAGCGTAGGTCCGGGGTTTTTGAACACTGAAGCTTTCTTT. V and J are TRBV9 and TRBJ1-1; the D is unclear. CDR3 length: 16 amino acids. The V end lost 0 bases, the J end lost 0 bases, and 12 bases lay between the germline ends. CDR1 SGDLS and CDR2 YYNGEE come from the germline V gene.

The chain combines TRBV7-7 with TRBJ2-5; TRBD2 agrees at 10 bases. Germline trimming cut 4 bases from V and 1 base from J; bases unmatched to any gene: 3. The length of the CDR3 is 15 residues. Germline V gene data show CDR1 as SSHAT and CDR2 as FNYEAQ (reference sequence). CDR3 sequence: CASSSLAGPQETQYF. In DNA form, the CDR3 reads TGTGCCAGCAGCTCACTAGCGGGGCCCCAAGAGACCCAGTACTTC.

The chain links TRBV27 to TRBJ1-1; 10 bases align to TRBD1. Germline assignment: CDR1 MNHEY and CDR2 SMNVEV (reference sequence). V dropped 4 bases and J dropped 3; count of bases not matched to a gene: 2. CDR3 length: 14 residues. CDR3 protein: CASSWDRGDTEAFF. The CDR3 DNA reads as TGTGCCAGCAGTTGGGACAGGGGTGACACTGAAGCTTTCTTT.